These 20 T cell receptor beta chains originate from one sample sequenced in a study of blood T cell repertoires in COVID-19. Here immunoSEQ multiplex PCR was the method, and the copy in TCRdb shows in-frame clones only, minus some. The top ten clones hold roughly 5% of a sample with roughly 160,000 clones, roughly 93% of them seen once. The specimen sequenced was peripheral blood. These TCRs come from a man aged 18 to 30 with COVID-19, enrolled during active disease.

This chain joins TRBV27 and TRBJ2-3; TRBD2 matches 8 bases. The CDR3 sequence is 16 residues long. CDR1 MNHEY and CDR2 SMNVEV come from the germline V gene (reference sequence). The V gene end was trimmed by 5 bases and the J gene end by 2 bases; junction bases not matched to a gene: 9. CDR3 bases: TGTGCCAGCAGTCCCTCGCCAGCGGGAGCCACAGATACGCAGTATTTT. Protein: CASSPSPAGATDTQYF.

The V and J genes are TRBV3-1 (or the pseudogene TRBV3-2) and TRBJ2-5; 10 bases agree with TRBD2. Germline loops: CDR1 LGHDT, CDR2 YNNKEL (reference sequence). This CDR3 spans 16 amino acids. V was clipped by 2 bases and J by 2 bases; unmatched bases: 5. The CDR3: CASSQLAGAPQETQYF. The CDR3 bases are TGTGCCAGCAGCCAACTAGCGGGGGCCCCTCAAGAGACCCAGTACTTC.

CDR3 bases: TGTGCCAGCAGCCCGGGGGGAAGAGGGGATAATGAGCAGTTCTTC. Translation gives CASSPGGRGDNEQFF. This chain links TRBV5-4 with TRBJ2-1; TRBD2 agrees at 7 bases. Losses at the gene ends were 4 bases for V and 7 bases for J; bases not matched to a gene: 11. The CDR3 length is 15 residues. CDR1 and CDR2 from the germline V gene are SGHNT and YYREEE (reference sequence).

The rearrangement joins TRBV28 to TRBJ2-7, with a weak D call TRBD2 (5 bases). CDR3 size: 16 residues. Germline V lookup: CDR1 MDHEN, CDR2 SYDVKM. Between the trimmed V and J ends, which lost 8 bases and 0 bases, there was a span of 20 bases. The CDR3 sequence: CASPPSGGQSSYEQYF. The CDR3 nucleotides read TGTGCCAGCCCCCCCTCGGGCGGGCAGAGCTCCTACGAGCAGTACTTC.

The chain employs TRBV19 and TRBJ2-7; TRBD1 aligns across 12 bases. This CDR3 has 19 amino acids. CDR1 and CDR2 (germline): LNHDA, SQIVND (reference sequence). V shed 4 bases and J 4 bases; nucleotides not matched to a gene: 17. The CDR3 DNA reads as TGTGCCAGTAGTACGGGGACAGGGGGCGCTTTTTTTGGTCGGTACGAGCAGTACTTC. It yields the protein CASSTGTGGAFFGRYEQYF.

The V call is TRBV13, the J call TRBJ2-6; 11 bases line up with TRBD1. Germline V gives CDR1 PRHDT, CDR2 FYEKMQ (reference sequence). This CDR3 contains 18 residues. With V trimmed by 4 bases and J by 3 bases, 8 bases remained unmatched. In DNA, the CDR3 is TGTGCCAGCAGCTCCTTGGACAGGGGGCTATTTGGGGCCAACGTCCTGACTTTC. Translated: CASSSLDRGLFGANVLTF.

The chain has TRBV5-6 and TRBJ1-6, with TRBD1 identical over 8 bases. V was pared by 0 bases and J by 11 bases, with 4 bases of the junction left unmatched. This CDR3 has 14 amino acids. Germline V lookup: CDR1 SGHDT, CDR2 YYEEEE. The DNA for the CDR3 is TGTGCCAGCAGCTTGGGACAGGGGATGACACCCCTCCACTTT. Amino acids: CASSLGQGMTPLHF.

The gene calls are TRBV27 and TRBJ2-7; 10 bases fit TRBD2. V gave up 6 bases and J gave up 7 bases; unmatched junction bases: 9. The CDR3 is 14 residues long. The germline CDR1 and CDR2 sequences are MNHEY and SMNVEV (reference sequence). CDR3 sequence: CASSSGTSASEQYF. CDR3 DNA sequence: TGTGCCAGCAGCTCCGGGACTAGCGCTTCGGAGCAGTACTTC.

The CDR3 region is CASKQGSYNEQFF. CDR3 coding DNA: TGCGCCAGCAAGCAGGGCTCCTACAATGAGCAGTTCTTC. This chain joins TRBV5-1 and TRBJ2-1; perhaps TRBD1 as D (5 bases). The CDR3 is 13 amino acids. Trimming took off 6 bases at V and 0 bases at J, with 7 bases between the two ends. Per the germline V gene, CDR1 is SGHRS and CDR2 is YFSETQ.

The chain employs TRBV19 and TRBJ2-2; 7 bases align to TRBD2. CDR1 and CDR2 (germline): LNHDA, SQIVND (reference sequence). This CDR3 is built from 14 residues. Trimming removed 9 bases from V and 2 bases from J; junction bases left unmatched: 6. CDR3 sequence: CASGGLPNTGELFF. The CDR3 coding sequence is TGTGCCAGCGGGGGACTACCTAACACCGGGGAGCTGTTTTTT.

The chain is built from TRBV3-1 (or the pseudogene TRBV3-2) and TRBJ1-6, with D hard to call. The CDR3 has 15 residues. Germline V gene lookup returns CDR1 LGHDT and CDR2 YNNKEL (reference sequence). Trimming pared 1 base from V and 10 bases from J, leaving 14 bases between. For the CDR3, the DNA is TGTGCCAGCAGCCAAGGAAGTCCTATCAGGTCACCCCTCCACTTT. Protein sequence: CASSQGSPIRSPLHF.

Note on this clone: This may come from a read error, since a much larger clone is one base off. CDR3 sequence: CASGTGNNSPLHF. Here the CDR3 DNA reads TGTGCCAGCGGGACAGGGAATAATTCACCCCTCCACTTT. The genes are TRBV6-5 and TRBJ1-6, with 9 bases aligning to TRBD1. V lost 8 bases, J lost 5 bases, and 1 base stayed unmatched. CDR3 length equals 13 residues. The germline gives CDR1 MNHEY, CDR2 SVGAGI.

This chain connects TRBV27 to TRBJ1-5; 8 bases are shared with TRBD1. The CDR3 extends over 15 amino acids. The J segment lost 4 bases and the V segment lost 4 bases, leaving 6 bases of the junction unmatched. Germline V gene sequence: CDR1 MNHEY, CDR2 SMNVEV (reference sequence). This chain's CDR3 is CASSSGQGWNQPQHF. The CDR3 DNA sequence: TGTGCCAGCAGTTCTGGACAGGGATGGAATCAGCCCCAGCATTTT.

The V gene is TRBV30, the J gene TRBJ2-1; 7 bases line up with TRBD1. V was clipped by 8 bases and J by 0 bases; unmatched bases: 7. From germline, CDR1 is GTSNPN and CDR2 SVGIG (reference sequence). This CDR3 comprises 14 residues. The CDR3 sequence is CARSKGASYNEQFF. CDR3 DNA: TGTGCCCGGTCGAAGGGGGCCTCCTACAATGAGCAGTTCTTC.

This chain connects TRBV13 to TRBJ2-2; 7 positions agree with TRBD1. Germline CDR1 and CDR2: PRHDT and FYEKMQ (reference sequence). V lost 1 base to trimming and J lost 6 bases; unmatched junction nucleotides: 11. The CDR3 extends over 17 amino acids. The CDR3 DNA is TGTGCCAGCAGCTTAGCTGAAAGGGGGCTCGGTTCCGGGGAGCTGTTTTTT. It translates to CASSLAERGLGSGELFF.

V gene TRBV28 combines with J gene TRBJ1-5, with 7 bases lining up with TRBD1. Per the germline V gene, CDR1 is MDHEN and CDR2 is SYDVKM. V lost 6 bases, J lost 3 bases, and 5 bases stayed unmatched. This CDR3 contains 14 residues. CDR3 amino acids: CASRRQGSNQPQHF. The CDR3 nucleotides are TGTGCCAGCAGGCGACAGGGATCCAATCAGCCCCAGCATTTT.

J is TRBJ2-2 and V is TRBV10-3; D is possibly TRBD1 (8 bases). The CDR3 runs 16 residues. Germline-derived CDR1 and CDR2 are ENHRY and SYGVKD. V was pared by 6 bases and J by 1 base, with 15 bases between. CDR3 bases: TGTGCCATCAGAGGCACAGGGGGGGAGAACACCGGGGAGCTGTTTTTT. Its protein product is CAIRGTGGENTGELFF.

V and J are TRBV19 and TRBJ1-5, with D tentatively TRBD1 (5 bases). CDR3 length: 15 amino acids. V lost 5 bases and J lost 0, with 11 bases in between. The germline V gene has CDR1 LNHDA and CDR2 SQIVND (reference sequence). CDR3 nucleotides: TGTGCCAGTAGTTGGGGGGATTATAGCAATCAGCCCCAGCATTTT. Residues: CASSWGDYSNQPQHF.

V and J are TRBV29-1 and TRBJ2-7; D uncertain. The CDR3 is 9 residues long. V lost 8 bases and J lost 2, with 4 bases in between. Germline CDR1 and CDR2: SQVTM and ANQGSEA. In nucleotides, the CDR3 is TGCAGCCTAACCTACGAGCAGTACTTC. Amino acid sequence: CSLTYEQYF.

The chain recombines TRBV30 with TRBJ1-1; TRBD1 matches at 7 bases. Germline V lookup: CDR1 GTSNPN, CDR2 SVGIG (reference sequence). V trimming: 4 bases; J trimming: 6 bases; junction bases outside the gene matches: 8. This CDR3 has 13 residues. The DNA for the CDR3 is TGTGCCTGGAATCAGGGGGTAGTAGCTGAAGCTTTCTTT. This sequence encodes CAWNQGVVAEAFF. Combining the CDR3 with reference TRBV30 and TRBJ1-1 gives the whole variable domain SQTIHQWPATLVQPVGSPLSLECTVEGTSNPNLYWYRQAAGRGLQLLFYSVGIGQISSEVPQNLSASRPQDRQFILSSKKLLLSDSGFYLCAWNQGVVAEAFFGQGTRLTVV.